This entry lists 22 T cell receptor beta chains sequenced from one sample in a study of neoadjuvant nivolumab and ipilimumab in lung cancer. The assay was immunoSEQ multiplex PCR, and TCRdb's table has in-frame clones only and misses some. The sample lists 44,000 or so clones; about 89% were seen once. The material was blood, obtained before neoadjuvant nivolumab, alone or with ipilimumab. The receptors originated from an adult with non-small cell lung cancer. Some clones in this sample may be carry-over from other donors' samples.

The rearrangement links TRBV18 to TRBJ1-5, with 7 nucleotides matching TRBD1. V was clipped by 3 bases and J by 2 bases; unmatched bases: 7. From germline, CDR1 is KGHSH and CDR2 LQKENI. The CDR3 runs to 16 residues. This CDR3 reads CASSPSGTVGNQPQHF. CDR3 in DNA: TGTGCCAGCTCACCTTCCGGGACAGTCGGCAATCAGCCCCAGCATTTT.

The rearrangement links TRBV7-2 to TRBJ2-1, with unresolved D. V was trimmed by 5 bases and J by 0 bases, leaving 11 bases between them. Germline values: CDR1 SGHTA, CDR2 FQGNSA. This CDR3 spans 15 amino acids. The CDR3 sequence: CASSLILRSYNEQFF. CDR3 nucleotides: TGTGCCAGCAGCCTCATCCTTCGCTCCTACAATGAGCAGTTCTTC. Combining the CDR3 with reference TRBV7-2 and TRBJ2-1 gives the whole variable domain GAGVSQSPSNKVTEKGKDVELRCDPISGHTALYWYRQSLGQGLEFLIYFQGNSAPDKSGLPSDRFSAERTGGSVSTLTIQRTQQEDSAVYLCASSLILRSYNEQFFGPGTRLTVL.

The CDR3 bases are TGTGCCAGCAGTTCGGGGACACCCATTGGCGAGCAGTACTTC. Translated: CASSSGTPIGEQYF. The chain employs TRBV28 and TRBJ2-7; a possible D gene is TRBD1 (6 bases). The germline V gene encodes CDR1 MDHEN and CDR2 SYDVKM. The CDR3 totals 14 residues. V gave up 4 bases and J gave up 6 bases, with 16 bases separating them.

The table lists this clone with a few counts. The CDR3 nucleotides read TGTGCCAGCAGCCACGGGACAAAAAGGGAGCTGTTTTTT. Its protein product is CASSHGTKRELFF. The V and J genes are TRBV21-1 and TRBJ2-2; the table's D call of TRBD1 was not tested on the DNA. TRBV21-1 constitutes a pseudogene. This CDR3 is 13 amino acids long.

The V call is TRBV6-1, the J call TRBJ2-1, with D hard to call. V was clipped by 7 bases and J by 8 bases, with 15 bases between them. The CDR3 is made up of 13 amino acids. The V gene's germline CDR1 is MNHNS and CDR2 SASEGT. The CDR3 sequence: CASTGSNRDEQFF. CDR3 coding DNA: TGTGCCAGCACCGGGTCAAACCGCGATGAGCAGTTCTTC.

This rearrangement joins TRBV6-5 to TRBJ1-2; tentative D call: TRBD1 (6 bases). This CDR3 spans 12 amino acids. The germline V and J ends were trimmed by 5 bases and 6 bases, with 10 bases remaining between them. CDR1 is MNHEY, CDR2 SVGAGI, per germline. The CDR3 sequence: CASSNPGDGYTF. The DNA of the CDR3 is TGTGCCAGCAGTAACCCAGGGGATGGCTACACCTTC.

The chain combines TRBV30 with TRBJ2-3, with TRBD2 matching 8 bases. Germline V gives CDR1 GTSNPN, CDR2 SVGIG (reference sequence). With 3 bases clipped from V and 2 bases from J, the junction kept 13 bases outside the gene matches. CDR3 size: 17 residues. The CDR3 DNA follows: TGTGCCTGGAGGAGAAGACCTTGGCGGGAGGCCACAGATACGCAGTATTTT. Residues: CAWRRRPWREATDTQYF.

The rearrangement joins TRBV11-2 to TRBJ2-7; D is perhaps TRBD2 (5 bases). Trimming left V 5 bases short and J 6 bases short, with 17 bases between. Germline CDR1 SGHAT, CDR2 FQNNGV. The CDR3 totals 14 residues. The CDR3, as DNA: TGTGCCAGCAGCAACGGACTCCGTAGTGGCGAGCAGTACTTC. This encodes CASSNGLRSGEQYF.

The chain couples TRBV7-2 to TRBJ2-5; D is undetermined. V was trimmed by 1 base and J by 5 bases, leaving 8 bases between them. The CDR3 extends over 13 amino acids. Per the germline V gene, CDR1 is SGHTA and CDR2 is FQGNSA. In DNA, the CDR3 is TGTGCCAGCAGCTTAGGTGGCTCCGAGACCCAGTACTTC. This encodes CASSLGGSETQYF.

This rearrangement joins TRBV13 to TRBJ2-1; maybe TRBD1 (6 bases). The CDR3 covers 14 residues. The germline gives CDR1 PRHDT, CDR2 FYEKMQ (reference sequence). V lost 5 bases and J lost 9, with 17 bases in between. The CDR3 region has the DNA TGTGCCAGCAGCGCCAGGGGCCTTGTCATTGAGCAGTTCTTC. The encoded protein is CASSARGLVIEQFF.

The chain combines TRBV4-1 with TRBJ2-3, with D unresolved. CDR3 length: 15 amino acids. The germline gives CDR1 MGHRA, CDR2 YSYEKL. With 4 bases removed from V and 0 bases from J, the gap between germline ends came to 11 bases. CDR3 bases: TGCGCCAGCAGCCGCGGCGGTGCTAGCACAGATACGCAGTATTTT. This codes for CASSRGGASTDTQYF.

The chain employs TRBV6-1 and TRBJ2-5; TRBD1 matches 9 bases. Germline lookup yields CDR1 MNHNS and CDR2 SASEGT. V lost 1 base to trimming and J lost 2 bases; unmatched junction nucleotides: 5. This CDR3 spans 16 amino acids. This chain's CDR3 is CASSEGTGVAQETQYF. The CDR3 coding sequence is TGTGCCAGCAGTGAAGGGACAGGGGTTGCACAAGAGACCCAGTACTTC.

The V gene is TRBV7-9, the J gene TRBJ2-7; 7 bases align to TRBD1. This CDR3 has 16 residues. Trimming removed 3 bases from V and 5 bases from J; junction bases left unmatched: 13. Looked up from germline, CDR1 is SEHNR and CDR2 is FQNEAQ (reference sequence). The CDR3 nucleotides are TGTGCCAGCAGCTTTAGCCCGACAGGGAGTCAGGACGAGCAGTACTTC. Its translation: CASSFSPTGSQDEQYF.

The chain links TRBV6-4 to TRBJ1-2, with no clear D. The length of the CDR3 is 16 residues. V gave up 3 bases and J gave up 6 bases, with 20 bases separating them. CDR1 and CDR2 from the germline V gene are MRHNA and SNTAGT. This chain's CDR3 is CASSETGHHSLDGYTF. CDR3 DNA sequence: TGTGCCAGCAGTGAAACGGGCCATCACTCTCTGGATGGCTACACCTTC.

This clone was seen a single time. At one of its ends the junction is not consistent with the germline gene, which may arise from a read error. The chain links TRBV4-1 to TRBJ1-2, with 7 nucleotides matching TRBD1. Looked up from germline, CDR1 is MGHRA and CDR2 is YSYEKL. The CDR3 length is 17 residues. CDR3 DNA: TGCGCCAGCACCCAAAGACTCCTGACAGGGAGGGAGGGTGGCTACACCTTC. Amino acid sequence: CASTQRLLTGREGGYTF.

This rearrangement joins TRBV29-1 to TRBJ2-7; TRBD2 matches 7 bases. This CDR3 is built from 12 residues. Germline lookup yields CDR1 SQVTM and CDR2 ANQGSEA. V dropped 4 bases and J dropped 3; count of bases not matched to a gene: 3. The CDR3 coding sequence is TGCAGCGTTGGGGGGACTATCTACGAGCAGTACTTC. This translates into CSVGGTIYEQYF.

This clone has only a few counts. The V call is TRBV5-4, the J call TRBJ2-3; TRBD1 aligns across 7 bases. The CDR3 contains 13 residues. In germline, CDR1 is SGHNT, CDR2 YYREEE (reference sequence). Trimming at V came to 4 bases and at J to 5 bases, leaving 4 bases not matched to a gene. The CDR3 DNA follows: TGTGCCAGCAGCCCCGGGACAGAAGATACGCAGTATTTT. Protein product: CASSPGTEDTQYF.

The V gene is TRBV5-1, the J gene TRBJ1-1; D unclear. Deletions cut 3 bases from V and 5 bases from J, with 17 bases between. The germline V gene has CDR1 SGHRS and CDR2 YFSETQ. This CDR3 contains 15 residues. The CDR3 sequence is CASSSGVGSWTEAFF. In DNA form, the CDR3 reads TGCGCCAGCAGCTCCGGAGTGGGCAGTTGGACTGAAGCTTTCTTT.

The V and J genes are TRBV7-2 and TRBJ2-1; the match to TRBD2 covers 9 bases. The junction had 10 bases not matched to a gene; V was cut back by 5 bases and J by 5 bases. The V gene's germline CDR1 is SGHTA and CDR2 FQGNSA. The CDR3 contains 16 residues. CDR3 nucleotide sequence: TGTGCCAGCAGCCCCCGGGCTAGCGGGACCAACAATGAGCAGTTCTTC. The encoded protein is CASSPRASGTNNEQFF.

This chain connects TRBV5-1 to TRBJ2-5, with D tentatively TRBD2 (6 bases). Germline CDR1 is SGHRS and CDR2 is YFSETQ. This CDR3 comprises 15 residues. V gave up 2 bases and J gave up 2 bases, with 13 bases separating them. In DNA, the CDR3 is TGCGCCAGCAGCTTAAGCCTAGCGTTACAAGAGACCCAGTACTTC. Translation gives CASSLSLALQETQYF.

The rearrangement uses TRBV7-8 and TRBJ2-2; no definite D call. V lost 2 bases and J 3 bases, leaving 4 bases between the germline ends. CDR3 size: 13 residues. Germline V gene lookup returns CDR1 SGHVS and CDR2 FQNEAQ. The CDR3 here is CASSLSHTGELFF. Here the CDR3 DNA reads TGTGCCAGCAGCTTATCCCACACCGGGGAGCTGTTTTTT.

The J gene is TRBJ1-1, the V gene TRBV29-1; 7 bases fit TRBD1. CDR3 length: 12 amino acids. Germline V gives CDR1 SQVTM, CDR2 ANQGSEA. Trimming took 6 bases from V and 2 from J; bases not matched to a gene: 3. DNA of the CDR3: TGCAGCGTGAGACAGGGTAACACTGAAGCTTTCTTT. It is translated as CSVRQGNTEAFF.